What follows are 12 T cell receptor beta chains derived from one specimen sequenced in a study of vaccination effects on CD4 cells after COVID-19. These receptors' antigens are unknown. The data were produced by immunoSEQ multiplex PCR, yet TCRdb's version contains in-frame clones alone and is incomplete. The sample has roughly 60,000 clones, about two thirds seen once. Peptide-pool stimulation followed by sequencing identified expanded antigen-specific CD4+ clonotypes in the ViraFEST assay. With nine to eleven days of culture completed, CD4+ T cells were isolated. Nucleocapsid antibody tests were negative, and the vaccine recipients had no prior SARS-CoV-2 infection. The sequencing used CD4+ T cells from PBMCs cultured with SARS-CoV-2 spike peptides, collected before COVID-19 vaccination. All receptors derive from a human donor who received a COVID-19 vaccine.

The rearrangement joins TRBV19 to TRBJ2-5; TRBD1 is a possible D gene (6 bases). CDR3 length equals 15 residues. The V gene's germline CDR1 is LNHDA and CDR2 SQIVND (reference sequence). Deletions cut 8 bases from V and 2 bases from J, with 18 bases between. In nucleotides, the CDR3 is TGTGCCAGTTCGATCGGGGACATGGGACAAGAGACCCAGTACTTC. Translating it yields CASSIGDMGQETQYF.

The rearrangement links TRBV5-1 to TRBJ2-1; no reliable D call. The CDR3 is 15 amino acids. CDR1 is SGHRS and CDR2 is YFSETQ in the germline V gene. Trimming removed 1 base from V and 2 bases from J, with 10 bases in between. This CDR3 reads CASSLLADPYNEQFF. CDR3 nucleotides: TGCGCCAGCAGCTTGTTAGCCGACCCCTACAATGAGCAGTTCTTC.

The rearrangement uses TRBV2 and TRBJ2-5, with D possibly TRBD1 on 7 matching bases. In germline, CDR1 is SNHLY, CDR2 FYNNEI. The CDR3 is 15 amino acids. Trimming left V 7 bases short and J 5 bases short, with 20 bases between. The CDR3 DNA sequence: TGTGCCAGCACCCTTCTGGTCGGGGGACAGGAGACCCAGTACTTC. Its translation is CASTLLVGGQETQYF.

This CDR3 is CASNPDREYGYTF. The CDR3 DNA reads TGCGCCAGCAACCCCGACAGGGAATATGGCTACACCTTC. The chain carries TRBV5-1 and TRBJ1-2, with 7 nucleotides matching TRBD1. CDR1 and CDR2 from the germline V gene are SGHRS and YFSETQ. J lost 5 bases, V lost 6 bases, and 7 bases had no gene match. The CDR3 has 13 amino acids.

V and J are TRBV7-2 and TRBJ2-5; 9 bases line up with TRBD1. Trimming cost V 2 bases and J 5 bases; bases outside gene matches: 9. This CDR3 spans 16 amino acids. From germline, CDR1 is SGHTA and CDR2 FQGNSA. The CDR3 region has the DNA TGTGCCAGCAGCTTACTCGGGACAGGGAGAGGGGAGACCCAGTACTTC. The encoded protein is CASSLLGTGRGETQYF. The whole variable domain, filled in from reference TRBV7-2 and TRBJ2-5, reads GAGVSQSPSNKVTEKGKDVELRCDPISGHTALYWYRQSLGQGLEFLIYFQGNSAPDKSGLPSDRFSAERTGGSVSTLTIQRTQQEDSAVYLCASSLLGTGRGETQYFGPGTRLLVL.

The rearrangement uses TRBV6-2 or TRBV6-3 and TRBJ1-1; 7 bases agree with TRBD1. From germline, CDR1 is MNHEY and CDR2 SVGEGT. The CDR3 is 16 residues long. V shed 6 bases, J shed 4 bases, and the junction held 14 bases outside the gene matches. CDR3 sequence (DNA): TGTGCCAGCAGCCCTAGACAGGGCCGTCGGTCCACTGAAGCTTTCTTT. It translates to CASSPRQGRRSTEAFF.

This clone was seen a few times. The CDR3 region has the DNA TGTGCCAGCAGCGTCCAACCGGCGAGAGGGAAAGAGACCCAGTACTTC. Residues: CASSVQPARGKETQYF. The J gene is TRBJ2-5, the V gene TRBV9, with D perhaps matching TRBD2 (5 bases). V gave up 2 bases and J gave up 3 bases, with 17 bases separating them. The CDR3 contains 16 residues. The V gene's germline CDR1 is SGDLS and CDR2 YYNGEE.

V and J are TRBV6-5 and TRBJ1-2; 7 bases map to TRBD1. This CDR3 spans 16 amino acids. Germline CDR1 is MNHEY and CDR2 is SVGAGI. Losses at the gene ends were 4 bases for V and 1 base for J; bases not matched to a gene: 9. This CDR3 reads CASSFLRQGLNYGYTF. The CDR3, as DNA: TGTGCCAGCAGTTTCCTCCGACAGGGCCTTAACTATGGCTACACCTTC.

As DNA, the CDR3 is TGCGCCAGCAGCTTGGATCCGGATGGAAACACCATATATTTT. Its translation: CASSLDPDGNTIYF. V gene TRBV5-1 combines with J gene TRBJ1-3; D gene unclear. The V end was cut by 0 bases, the J end by 3 bases, with 7 bases between. This CDR3 has 14 amino acids. The germline V gene has CDR1 SGHRS and CDR2 YFSETQ.

The sample holds a few counts of this clone. V usage is TRBV7-2 and J usage is TRBJ2-2; 12 bases are shared with TRBD2. Trimming cost V 5 bases and J 1 base; bases outside gene matches: 11. Germline-derived CDR1 and CDR2 are SGHTA and FQGNSA. This CDR3 contains 19 residues. As DNA, the CDR3 is TGTGCCAGCAGCCCCGTACGTCTAGCGGGAGGGCTGAACACCGGGGAGCTGTTTTTT. Amino acid sequence: CASSPVRLAGGLNTGELFF.

A single count supports this clone. The V and J genes are TRBV18 and TRBJ2-7, with D possibly matching TRBD2 (5 bases). Germline V gene data show CDR1 as KGHSH and CDR2 as LQKENI. V lost 5 bases and J 7 bases, leaving 18 bases between the germline ends. CDR3 size: 14 residues. The CDR3 reads CASSATAANLEQYF. As DNA, the CDR3 is TGTGCCAGCTCAGCCACAGCGGCCAACTTGGAGCAGTACTTC. The full variable domain, with the rest looked up from reference TRBV18 and TRBJ2-7, is NAGVMQNPRHLVRRRGQEARLRCSPMKGHSHVYWYRQLPEEGLKFMVYLQKENIIDESGMPKERFSAEFPKEGPSILRIQQVVRGDSAAYFCASSATAANLEQYFGPGTRLTVT.

V is TRBV9 and J is TRBJ1-1; no definite D call. Germline lookup yields CDR1 SGDLS and CDR2 YYNGEE. V lost 4 bases and J lost 10, with 17 bases in between. CDR3 length: 13 amino acids. Here the CDR3 DNA reads TGTGCCAGCAGCTCCCCGACGGTTCCGTCAGCTTTCTTT. Translated: CASSSPTVPSAFF. Combining the CDR3 with reference TRBV9 and TRBJ1-1 gives the whole variable domain DSGVTQTPKHLITATGQRVTLRCSPRSGDLSVYWYQQSLDQGLQFLIQYYNGEERAKGNILERFSAQQFPDLHSELNLSSLELGDSALYFCASSSPTVPSAFFGQGTRLTVV.